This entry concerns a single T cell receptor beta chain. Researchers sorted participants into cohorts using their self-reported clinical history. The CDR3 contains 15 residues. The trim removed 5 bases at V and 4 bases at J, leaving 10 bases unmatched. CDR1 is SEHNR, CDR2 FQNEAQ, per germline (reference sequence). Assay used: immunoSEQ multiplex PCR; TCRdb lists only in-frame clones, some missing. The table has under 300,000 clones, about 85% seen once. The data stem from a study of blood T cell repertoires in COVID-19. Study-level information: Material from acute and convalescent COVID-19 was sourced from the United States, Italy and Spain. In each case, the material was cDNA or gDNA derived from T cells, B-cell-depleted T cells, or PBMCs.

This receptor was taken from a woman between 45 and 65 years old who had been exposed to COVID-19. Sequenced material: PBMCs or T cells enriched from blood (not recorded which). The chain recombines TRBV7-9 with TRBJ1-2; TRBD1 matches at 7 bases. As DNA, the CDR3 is TGTGCCAGCAGCGCAAACCCAGGGGGTATCTATGGCTACACCTTC. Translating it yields CASSANPGGIYGYTF.